These 19 T cell receptor beta chains came from one sample sequenced in a study of T cells after yellow fever vaccination. TCRdb ran MiXCR on the 5' RACE reads and lists one entry per CDR3 protein. The profile shows tens of thousands of distinct CDR3 sequences, roughly 7.4% of them singletons. Sequenced here: CD8+ T cells sorted from PBMCs, sampled around 14 days after the first yellow fever vaccination. All receptors come from a man between 18 and 35 years old who received the YFV17D yellow fever vaccine.

Concerning this clonotype itself: Being one base from a much bigger clone, this may be a read error. The J gene is TRBJ2-1, the V gene TRBV28; D may be TRBD2 (6 bases). The V gene's germline CDR1 is MDHEN and CDR2 SYDVKM. CDR3 length: 15 residues. CDR3 DNA sequence: TGTGCCAGCAGTTTGGGAGGCAGAGAAGACAATGAGCAGTCCTTC. It yields the protein CASSLGGREDNEQSF.

This clonotype was counted ten times or more. The chain couples TRBV12-3 or TRBV12-4 to TRBJ2-5, with 11 bases matching TRBD1. V was clipped by 8 bases and J by 5 bases; unmatched bases: 13. The CDR3 spans 16 residues. CDR3 amino acids: CASSQSRDRGDETQYF. In DNA, the CDR3 is TGTGCCAGCTCCCAGTCCCGGGACAGGGGGGATGAGACCCAGTACTTC.

As for this clonotype: A clone one base away is much larger, so this may be a read error. V usage is TRBV4-3 and J usage is TRBJ2-1, with D hard to call. The germline V gene has CDR1 LGHNA and CDR2 YSLEER. The CDR3 is made up of 17 amino acids. CDR3 sequence (DNA): TGCGCCATCAGCCAAGATGGCCCCGCTGGGGATTACAATGAGCAGTTCTTC. It encodes CAISQDGPAGDYNEQFF.

This clonotype was counted ten times or more. The V call is TRBV5-1, the J call TRBJ2-1; D possibly corresponds to TRBD1 (5 bases). The germline V gene encodes CDR1 SGHRS and CDR2 YFSETQ. V was shortened by 4 bases and J by 1 base, with 12 bases between the two germline ends. This CDR3 region has 15 residues. The CDR3 reads CASSQRQTSYNEQFF. CDR3 DNA: TGCGCCAGCAGCCAAAGACAGACTTCCTACAATGAGCAGTTCTTC.

Ten or more counts support this clonotype. This chain uses TRBV2 with TRBJ1-1, with D tentatively TRBD1 (6 bases). Germline lookup yields CDR1 SNHLY and CDR2 FYNNEI. V lost 6 bases, J lost 2 bases, and 13 bases lay in between. This CDR3 is built from 14 residues. CDR3 in amino acids: CASRRGGLNTEAFF. The CDR3 DNA sequence: TGTGCCAGCAGGCGGGGGGGCCTTAACACTGAAGCTTTCTTT.

Many counts were recorded for this clonotype. V gene TRBV15 combines with J gene TRBJ2-1; 9 nucleotides align to TRBD2. V dropped 2 bases and J dropped 5; count of bases not matched to a gene: 4. This CDR3 has 15 residues. Germline CDR1 reads LNHNV; CDR2 reads YYDKDF (reference sequence). CDR3 residues: CATSRLAGVDNEQFF. CDR3 in DNA: TGTGCCACCAGCAGATTAGCGGGGGTCGACAATGAGCAGTTCTTC.

Details on this clonotype: Just one base apart from a much larger clone, this may be a read error. The chain uses TRBV4-1 and TRBJ2-1; perhaps D is TRBD1 or TRBD2 (6 bases each). The CDR3 extends over 17 amino acids. V gave up 0 bases and J gave up 3 bases, with 15 bases separating them. Germline V gene data show CDR1 as MGHRA and CDR2 as YSYEKL. CDR3 sequence: CASSQDNGGSLYNEQFF. DNA for the CDR3: TGCGCCAGCAGCCAAGATAACGGGGGCAGCCTCTACAATGAGCAGTTCTTC.

The J gene is TRBJ1-2, the V gene TRBV27; D is ambiguous. Germline V gives CDR1 MNHEY, CDR2 SMNVEV (reference sequence). This CDR3 is 13 amino acids long. V gave up 3 bases and J gave up 2 bases, with 7 bases separating them. DNA for the CDR3: TGTGCCAGCAGTTTTGGACCAAACTATGGCTACACCTTC. It is translated as CASSFGPNYGYTF.

This clonotype showed up many times. The gene calls are TRBV30 and TRBJ2-5, with 10 bases fitting TRBD2. CDR1 and CDR2 (germline): GTSNPN, SVGIG (reference sequence). The ends lost 4 bases at V and 2 bases at J; junction bases unmatched: 10. CDR3 length equals 16 residues. This CDR3 is CAWNPLAGRLQETQYF. The CDR3 DNA sequence: TGTGCCTGGAACCCACTAGCGGGGCGCCTTCAAGAGACCCAGTACTTC.

About this clonotype: Since a much larger clone is just one base distant, this may be a read error. V gene TRBV2 combines with J gene TRBJ2-2, with D maybe TRBD1 (5 bases). Germline-derived CDR1 and CDR2 are SNHLY and FYNNEI. The CDR3 contains 15 residues. V was clipped by 3 bases and J by 3 bases, with 11 bases between them. The chain's CDR3 is CASSDVRAHTGELFF. The CDR3 DNA reads TGTGCCAGCAGTGACGTCAGGGCGCACACCGGGGAGCTGTTTTTT. The full variable domain, in which reference TRBV2 and TRBJ2-2 provide the parts outside the CDR3, is EPEVTQTPSHQVTQMGQEVILRCVPISNHLYFYWYRQILGQKVEFLVSFYNNEISEKSEIFDDQFSVERPDGSNFTLKIRSTKLEDSAMYFCASSDVRAHTGELFFGEGSRLTVL.

This chain links TRBV20-1 with TRBJ2-5; 8 bases are a match to TRBD2. Looked up from germline, CDR1 is DFQATT and CDR2 is SNEGSKA (reference sequence). This CDR3 is 15 amino acids long. Trimming took 5 bases from V and 4 from J; bases not matched to a gene: 12. The CDR3 reads CSAEGGGGQRETQYF. CDR3 nucleotide sequence: TGCAGTGCTGAGGGGGGCGGGGGGCAGAGAGAGACCCAGTACTTC.

Ten or more counts support this clonotype. This chain joins TRBV14 and TRBJ2-5; 9 nucleotides agree with TRBD1. CDR1 and CDR2 from the germline V gene are SGHDN and FVKESK. This CDR3 has 15 residues. V lost 6 bases and J lost 1; bases outside the gene matches: 6. The CDR3 spells CASSDDRGIQETQYF. CDR3 in DNA: TGTGCCAGCAGTGATGACAGGGGGATCCAAGAGACCCAGTACTTC.

This clonotype occurred many times. The V and J genes are TRBV6-2 or TRBV6-3 and TRBJ2-4; TRBD2 agrees at 13 bases. This CDR3 has 15 residues. Germline V lookup: CDR1 MNHEY, CDR2 SVGEGT. V dropped 5 bases and J dropped 8; count of bases not matched to a gene: 6. This CDR3 is CASSGTSGEGDIQYF. The CDR3 nucleotides are TGTGCCAGCAGTGGGACTAGCGGGGAAGGGGACATTCAGTACTTC.

This clonotype was observed many times. The chain couples TRBV4-3 to TRBJ1-1; TRBD1 matches 10 bases. V lost 4 bases to trimming and J lost 0 bases; unmatched junction nucleotides: 5. This CDR3 contains 16 residues. Germline loops: CDR1 LGHNA, CDR2 YSLEER. The CDR3 reads CASSRGGQGLNTEAFF. CDR3 bases: TGCGCCAGCAGCCGAGGGGGACAGGGGCTGAACACTGAAGCTTTCTTT.

The DNA for the CDR3 is TGTGCCAGTAGTATGCGGGATTCACCCCTCCACTTT. It codes for CASSMRDSPLHF. The chain is built from TRBV19 and TRBJ1-6; no clear D. The V end was cut by 3 bases, the J end by 8 bases, with 5 bases between. There are 12 residues in the CDR3. Per the germline V gene, CDR1 is LNHDA and CDR2 is SQIVND (reference sequence).

This clonotype was recorded many times. J is TRBJ1-5 and V is TRBV12-3 or TRBV12-4; D ambiguous. Deletions cut 5 bases from V and 5 bases from J, with 7 bases between. CDR3 length: 12 residues. The CDR3, as DNA: TGTGCCAGCAGTCTTACCTATCAGCCCCAGCATTTT. Protein product: CASSLTYQPQHF.

In its sample, this clonotype was seen many times. The chain recombines TRBV10-3 with TRBJ2-3, with 7 bases lining up with TRBD2. The CDR3 consists of 14 residues. Germline V CDR1 and CDR2: ENHRY, SYGVKD. The J segment lost 4 bases and the V segment lost 6 bases, leaving 7 bases of the junction unmatched. Here the CDR3 reads CAISHGREADTQYF. CDR3 sequence (DNA): TGTGCCATCAGCCACGGCCGGGAGGCAGATACGCAGTATTTT.

Ten or more counts support this clonotype. The chain carries TRBV12-3 or TRBV12-4 and TRBJ2-1; TRBD2 aligns across 10 bases. J was trimmed by 4 bases and V by 8 bases; bases with no gene match: 5. The CDR3 is made up of 14 amino acids. The CDR3 reads CASCVAGGYNEQFF. The CDR3 DNA sequence: TGTGCCAGCTGCGTAGCGGGGGGTTACAATGAGCAGTTCTTC.

This clonotype has a count of ten or more. J is TRBJ1-5 and V is TRBV6-5; possible D gene TRBD1, 6 bases. This CDR3 has 16 residues. Germline CDR1 is MNHEY and CDR2 is SVGAGI. V dropped 5 bases and J dropped 4 bases, with 18 bases sitting between them. CDR3 in DNA: TGTGCCAGCAGTCCTCAGGGGTCAGCAGGGAATCAGCCCCAGCATTTT. This encodes CASSPQGSAGNQPQHF.